This TCR beta chain appears in the sequencing data of a study of blood T cell repertoires in COVID-19. Produced via immunoSEQ multiplex PCR; TCRdb's table is partial and in-frame only. The sample shows under 250,000 clones, around four fifths of them seen only once. The CDR3 contains 14 residues. The germline gives CDR1 MNHNY, CDR2 SVGAGI (reference sequence). The V and J ends lost 8 bases and 10 bases respectively, with 18 bases between them. The source is a woman in her sixties or seventies with active or convalescent COVID-19. The V and J genes are TRBV6-6 and TRBJ1-6; D perhaps matches TRBD1 (6 bases). The sequenced material came from peripheral blood. The DNA for the CDR3 is TGTGCCAGCTTCGAGGGGGGGGTAGCCTCACCCCTCCACTTT. It encodes CASFEGGVASPLHF.